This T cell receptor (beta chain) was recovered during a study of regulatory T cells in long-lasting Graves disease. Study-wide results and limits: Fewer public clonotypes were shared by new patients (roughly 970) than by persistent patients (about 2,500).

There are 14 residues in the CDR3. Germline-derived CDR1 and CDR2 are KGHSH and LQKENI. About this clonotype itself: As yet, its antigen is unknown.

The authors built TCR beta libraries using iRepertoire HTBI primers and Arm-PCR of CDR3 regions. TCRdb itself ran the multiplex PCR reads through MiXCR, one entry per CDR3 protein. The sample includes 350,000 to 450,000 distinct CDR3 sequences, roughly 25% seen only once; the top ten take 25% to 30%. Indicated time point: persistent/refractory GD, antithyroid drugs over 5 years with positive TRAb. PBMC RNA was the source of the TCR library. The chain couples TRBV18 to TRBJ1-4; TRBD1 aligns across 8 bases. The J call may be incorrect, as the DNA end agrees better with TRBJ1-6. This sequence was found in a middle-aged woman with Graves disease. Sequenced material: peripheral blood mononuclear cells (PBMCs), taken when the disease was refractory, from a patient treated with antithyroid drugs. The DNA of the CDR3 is TGTGCCAGCTCAAGGGACAGGAATAATTCACCCCTCCACTTT. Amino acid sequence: CASSRDRNNSPLHF.